Presented here are 25 T cell receptor beta chains from one specimen sequenced in a study of T cells in localized non-small cell lung cancer (dated by TCRdb to 2019 to 2021). Receptors were amplified or captured by the immunoSEQ multiplex PCR assay. TCRdb limited this immuneACCESS table to in-frame rearrangements with V and J called. A share of clones is missing; checked studies link under half to unresolved V genes, and the rest is unexplained. This sample has some 30,000 clones in its table, and around 84% of those were observed once. In total, the top ten clones hold around 3.9% of the sample. The input for sequencing was peripheral blood, taken before any cancer treatment. Receptor source: a male donor at least 60 years old with stage III lung adenocarcinoma.

The chain combines TRBV6-4 with TRBJ2-5, with TRBD2 matching over 7 bases. Looked up from germline, CDR1 is MRHNA and CDR2 is SNTAGT. This CDR3 comprises 13 residues. With V trimmed by 3 bases and J by 4 bases, 2 bases remained unmatched. CDR3 loop: CASSEIAGETQYF. CDR3 nucleotide sequence: TGTGCCAGCAGTGAAATAGCGGGAGAGACCCAGTACTTC.

The chain is built from TRBV6-5 and TRBJ2-1, with 12 bases lining up with TRBD2. CDR1 is MNHEY, CDR2 SVGAGI, per germline. The trim removed 5 bases at V and 4 bases at J, leaving 0 bases unmatched. The CDR3 covers 14 residues. Here the CDR3 DNA reads TGTGCCAGCAGTGGACTAGCGGGATACAATGAGCAGTTCTTC. This translates into CASSGLAGYNEQFF.

The rearrangement links TRBV7-2 to TRBJ1-3; D perhaps matches TRBD1 (6 bases). Germline assignment: CDR1 SGHTA and CDR2 FQGNSA. The CDR3 is 15 amino acids. The V end lost 4 bases, the J end lost 1 base, and 11 bases lay between the germline ends. In nucleotides, the CDR3 is TGTGCCAGCAGCTACCAAGGGACATCTGGAAACACCATATATTTT. Residues: CASSYQGTSGNTIYF.

The chain joins TRBV10-3 to TRBJ1-5, with D perhaps TRBD1 (5 bases). The germline gives CDR1 ENHRY, CDR2 SYGVKD. This CDR3 contains 13 residues. Trimming took off 4 bases at V and 7 bases at J, with 11 bases between the two ends. CDR3 nucleotide sequence: TGTGCCATCAGTGGGGACGCCGGCCAGCCCCAGCATTTT. Protein sequence: CAISGDAGQPQHF.

This rearrangement joins TRBV27 to TRBJ1-3, with 8 bases aligning to TRBD1. The length of the CDR3 is 13 residues. The trim removed 6 bases at V and 4 bases at J, leaving 2 bases unmatched. Germline V gene data show CDR1 as MNHEY and CDR2 as SMNVEV (reference sequence). The CDR3 protein is CASSRDRGNTIYF. CDR3 in DNA: TGTGCCAGCAGCCGGGACAGGGGAAACACCATATATTTT.

This rearrangement joins TRBV5-1 to TRBJ2-7; a weak D match, TRBD2 (6 bases). The V end was cut by 5 bases, the J end by 8 bases, with 14 bases between. Germline assignment: CDR1 SGHRS and CDR2 YFSETQ. The CDR3 totals 12 residues. This CDR3 reads CASSLAVWKQYF. CDR3 bases: TGCGCCAGCAGTTTAGCGGTTTGGAAGCAGTACTTC.

CDR3 sequence reads: CASGLGGSSSGNTIYF. As DNA, the CDR3 is TGTGCTAGTGGTTTGGGCGGATCATCCTCTGGAAACACCATATATTTT. The rearrangement uses TRBV12-5 and TRBJ1-3, with unresolved D. The V end lost 1 base, the J end lost 0 bases, and 10 bases lay between the germline ends. This CDR3 spans 16 amino acids. CDR1 is LGHNT, CDR2 FRNRAP, per germline.

The V gene is TRBV5-6, the J gene TRBJ2-7; D possibly corresponds to TRBD1 (6 bases). Germline values: CDR1 SGHDT, CDR2 YYEEEE. With 2 bases removed from V and 3 bases from J, the gap between germline ends came to 24 bases. There are 18 residues in the CDR3. CDR3 amino acids: CASSLQTRTVGVSYEQYF. In nucleotides, the CDR3 is TGTGCCAGCAGCTTACAAACCAGGACAGTGGGAGTGAGCTACGAGCAGTACTTC.

The chain uses TRBV5-1 and TRBJ1-3; D remains unclear. The CDR3 sequence is 14 residues long. The V end lost 7 bases, the J end lost 4 bases, and 15 bases lay between the germline ends. In germline, CDR1 is SGHRS, CDR2 YFSETQ. CDR3 coding DNA: TGCGCCAGCCGCCAGCAGTCGGGAGGAAACACCATATATTTT. Translating it yields CASRQQSGGNTIYF.

The chain carries TRBV6-5 and TRBJ1-2; D might be TRBD1 (6 bases). The CDR3 runs 15 residues. Trimming pared 2 bases from V and 4 bases from J, leaving 14 bases between. From germline, CDR1 is MNHEY and CDR2 SVGAGI. The CDR3 reads CASSYDSGAVYGYTF. CDR3 in DNA: TGTGCCAGCAGTTACGATTCGGGGGCAGTCTATGGCTACACCTTC.

The chain employs TRBV7-8 and TRBJ2-7; 7 bases match TRBD2. CDR3 length equals 14 residues. Per germline, CDR1 SGHVS and CDR2 FQNEAQ. The trim removed 4 bases at V and 0 bases at J, leaving 3 bases unmatched. For the CDR3, the DNA is TGTGCCAGCAGCTCCGGGAGGACCTCCTACGAGCAGTACTTC. Its protein product is CASSSGRTSYEQYF.

The rearrangement links TRBV9 to TRBJ2-5, with D perhaps matching TRBD1 or TRBD2 (5 bases each). This CDR3 region has 16 residues. The V gene's germline CDR1 is SGDLS and CDR2 YYNGEE. V was trimmed by 4 bases and J by 5 bases, leaving 21 bases between them. The CDR3 reads CASSPSPGPVGETQYF. The CDR3 DNA sequence: TGTGCCAGCAGCCCATCGCCGGGACCTGTGGGGGAGACCCAGTACTTC. Full variable domain (remainder filled in from reference TRBV9 and TRBJ2-5): DSGVTQTPKHLITATGQRVTLRCSPRSGDLSVYWYQQSLDQGLQFLIQYYNGEERAKGNILERFSAQQFPDLHSELNLSSLELGDSALYFCASSPSPGPVGETQYFGPGTRLLVL.

The chain combines TRBV4-1 with TRBJ1-5, with a weak D call TRBD1 (6 bases). In germline, CDR1 is MGHRA, CDR2 YSYEKL. V lost 6 bases to trimming and J lost 7 bases, with 16 bases between them. The CDR3 has 14 residues. The CDR3 DNA reads as TGCGCCAGCAGATACGATCCAGGGGCCCAGCCCCAGCATTTT. Its translation: CASRYDPGAQPQHF.

This chain uses TRBV7-6 with TRBJ2-5, with D hard to call. Trimming removed 3 bases at V and 5 bases at J, with 19 bases between. The CDR3 has 16 amino acids. CDR1 and CDR2 (germline): SGHVS, FNYEAQ. In nucleotides, the CDR3 is TGTGCCAGCAGCTTTCCGCCTCACCCCCCGAGGGAGACCCAGTACTTC. Translated: CASSFPPHPPRETQYF.

The rearrangement uses TRBV11-2 and TRBJ1-2, with D hard to call. Germline-derived CDR1 and CDR2 are SGHAT and FQNNGV. Trimming took off 5 bases at V and 5 bases at J, with 18 bases between the two ends. The CDR3 extends over 15 amino acids. CDR3 in DNA: TGTGCCAGCAGCCCTTCTCAGTCGAGTTTTTATGGCTACACCTTC. Its translation is CASSPSQSSFYGYTF.

The chain has TRBV13 and TRBJ1-1; TRBD1 is a possible D gene (6 bases). V was pared by 2 bases and J by 6 bases, with 19 bases between. From germline, CDR1 is PRHDT and CDR2 FYEKMQ (reference sequence). This CDR3 comprises 16 residues. The CDR3, as DNA: TGTGCCAGCAGCTTATTGTCCCGGGACATCGACGCTGAAGCTTTCTTT. It is translated as CASSLLSRDIDAEAFF. Looking up the rest from reference TRBV13 and TRBJ1-1 gives the full variable domain: AAGVIQSPRHLIKEKRETATLKCYPIPRHDTVYWYQQGPGQDPQFLISFYEKMQSDKGSIPDRFSAQQFSDYHSELNMSSLELGDSALYFCASSLLSRDIDAEAFFGQGTRLTVV.

The chain carries TRBV4-1 and TRBJ2-2, with 9 bases lining up with TRBD2. Germline CDR1 MGHRA, CDR2 YSYEKL. The CDR3 is made up of 14 amino acids. The V gene end was trimmed by 5 bases and the J gene end by 6 bases; junction bases not matched to a gene: 4. The CDR3 DNA reads TGCGCCAGCAGCACCGCGGGGGGGCCCGGGGAGCTGTTTTTT. Amino acids: CASSTAGGPGELFF.

This clone was counted once. This chain uses TRBV9 with TRBJ2-1; D uncertain. Trimming pared 0 bases from V and 14 bases from J, leaving 15 bases between. Germline CDR1 reads SGDLS; CDR2 reads YYNGEE. The CDR3 totals 13 residues. In nucleotides, the CDR3 is TGTGCCAGCAGCGTAGCTTATTCGGACCGGGAGTTCTTC. Translating it yields CASSVAYSDREFF. The full variable domain, completed using reference TRBV9 and TRBJ2-1, is DSGVTQTPKHLITATGQRVTLRCSPRSGDLSVYWYQQSLDQGLQFLIQYYNGEERAKGNILERFSAQQFPDLHSELNLSSLELGDSALYFCASSVAYSDREFFGPGTRLTVL.

The chain links TRBV16 to TRBJ2-6, with no clear D. In germline, CDR1 is KGHSY, CDR2 FQNENV. The V end lost 7 bases, the J end lost 2 bases, and 9 bases lay between the germline ends. This CDR3 spans 14 amino acids. The CDR3 protein is CASTLRPGANVLTF. CDR3 bases: TGTGCCAGCACCCTGAGGCCTGGGGCCAACGTCCTGACTTTC.

V usage is TRBV6-5 and J usage is TRBJ2-2; 7 positions match TRBD2. The CDR3 loop spans 13 amino acids. CDR1 and CDR2 (germline): MNHEY, SVGAGI. The trim removed 4 bases at V and 7 bases at J, leaving 3 bases unmatched. CDR3 bases: TGTGCCAGCAGTTGGGAGGGAATCGGGGAGCTGTTTTTT. Its protein is CASSWEGIGELFF.

V usage is TRBV5-1 and J usage is TRBJ2-5, with unresolved D. The CDR3 runs 13 residues. Trimming took 4 bases from V and 1 from J, leaving 8 bases between them. Germline V lookup: CDR1 SGHRS, CDR2 YFSETQ. DNA of the CDR3: TGCGCCAGCAGCCCAAACCTCCAAGAGACCCAGTACTTC. Translation: CASSPNLQETQYF. Variable domain in full (rest from reference TRBV5-1 and TRBJ2-5): KAGVTQTPRYLIKTRGQQVTLSCSPISGHRSVSWYQQTPGQGLQFLFEYFSETQRNKGNFPGRFSGRQFSNSRSEMNVSTLELGDSALYLCASSPNLQETQYFGPGTRLLVL.

The genes are TRBV7-3 and TRBJ2-1; TRBD2 agrees at 13 bases. The V and J ends lost 2 bases and 9 bases, in that order; junction bases with no gene match: 4. This CDR3 is 15 amino acids long. Germline CDR1 and CDR2: SGHTA and FQGTGA. DNA for the CDR3: TGTGCCAGCAGCTTAGAGACTAGCGGGGGGTTTGAGCAGTTCTTC. It translates to CASSLETSGGFEQFF. The variable domain in full, with the rest retrieved from reference TRBV7-3 and TRBJ2-1, is GAGVSQTPSNKVTEKGKYVELRCDPISGHTALYWYRQSLGQGPEFLIYFQGTGAADDSGLPNDRFFAVRPEGSVSTLKIQRTERGDSAVYLCASSLETSGGFEQFFGPGTRLTVL.

The chain links TRBV6-5 to TRBJ1-2; 7 nucleotides line up with TRBD1. The CDR3 runs to 13 residues. CDR1 MNHEY and CDR2 SVGAGI come from the germline V gene. After removal of 2 bases from V and 3 bases from J, the junction contained 0 bases not matched to a gene. The CDR3 nucleotides read TGTGCCAGCAGTTACACAGGGGACTATGGCTACACCTTC. Its translation is CASSYTGDYGYTF.

This clone was detected a few times. The V gene is TRBV25-1, the J gene TRBJ1-2; maybe TRBD1 (6 bases). Germline loops: CDR1 MGHDK, CDR2 SYGVNS. The CDR3 has 12 amino acids. V was pared by 4 bases and J by 5 bases, with 8 bases between. CDR3 in DNA: TGTGCCAGCAGTGGGACAGAGTATGGCTACACCTTC. It is translated as CASSGTEYGYTF.

V is TRBV7-3 and J is TRBJ2-1, with D unresolved. Between the trimmed V and J ends, which lost 3 bases and 5 bases, there was a span of 8 bases. Germline V gene lookup returns CDR1 SGHTA and CDR2 FQGTGA. There are 13 residues in the CDR3. The CDR3 spells CASSFPNNNEQFF. Written as DNA, the CDR3 is TGTGCCAGCAGCTTCCCCAATAACAATGAGCAGTTCTTC.